Each of the 14 T cell receptor beta chains below was sequenced from the same sample in a study of CD8+CD57+ T cells in acquired aplastic anemia. Profiling that covered TCR beta VDJ and CDR3 relied on genomic DNA as its template. TCRdb processed the reads anew with MiXCR; each CDR3 protein has one entry. Here the sample spans some 150,000 distinct CDR3 sequences, around two fifths being singletons. The source material was sorted CD4+, CD8+, or CD8+CD57+ T cells (not recorded which) from PBMCs. Receptor source: a human donor in good health, serving as a control.

This clonotype occurred many times. The chain couples TRBV19 to TRBJ2-5; D is possibly TRBD2 (5 bases). There are 15 residues in the CDR3. Trimming stripped 5 bases from V and 5 bases from J, with 18 bases between. Germline V gives CDR1 LNHDA, CDR2 SQIVND (reference sequence). The CDR3 region is CASSPRRQEGETQYF. DNA for the CDR3: TGTGCCAGTAGTCCTCGCAGGCAAGAGGGCGAGACCCAGTACTTC.

V and J are TRBV11-2 and TRBJ2-1, with D perhaps matching TRBD2 (6 bases). In germline, CDR1 is SGHAT, CDR2 FQNNGV. Trimming cost V 6 bases and J 7 bases, with 10 bases left between them. The CDR3 covers 12 residues. Here the CDR3 reads CASRLRGNEQFF. CDR3 sequence (DNA): TGTGCCAGCAGGTTACGGGGGAATGAGCAGTTCTTC.

This clonotype was seen many times. The chain couples TRBV29-1 to TRBJ2-3; weak D call: TRBD1 (6 bases). This CDR3 has 13 amino acids. Per the germline V gene, CDR1 is SQVTM and CDR2 is ANQGSEA. The V end lost 4 bases, the J end lost 1 base, and 9 bases lay between the germline ends. The CDR3 spells CSVGQGRTDTQYF. CDR3 DNA sequence: TGCAGCGTTGGGCAGGGGCGCACAGATACGCAGTATTTT.

CDR3 coding DNA: TGCGCCAGCAGCGAAGTCTGGACAGGGACAGATACGCAGTATTTT. Protein sequence: CASSEVWTGTDTQYF. The rearrangement links TRBV5-1 to TRBJ2-3; 8 nucleotides agree with TRBD1. Unmatched junction bases numbered 7, after V lost 4 bases and J lost 3 bases. Germline V gene sequence: CDR1 SGHRS, CDR2 YFSETQ. The CDR3 sequence is 15 residues long. The whole variable domain, filled in from reference TRBV5-1 and TRBJ2-3, reads KAGVTQTPRYLIKTRGQQVTLSCSPISGHRSVSWYQQTPGQGLQFLFEYFSETQRNKGNFPGRFSGRQFSNSRSEMNVSTLELGDSALYLCASSEVWTGTDTQYFGPGTRLTVL.

This clonotype was seen repeatedly, ten times or more. This chain joins TRBV5-1 and TRBJ1-1; D remains ambiguous. This CDR3 region has 13 residues. Germline CDR1 reads SGHRS; CDR2 reads YFSETQ. Between the trimmed V and J ends, which lost 0 bases and 0 bases, there was a span of 3 bases. The CDR3, as DNA: TGCGCCAGCAGCTTGGGGATGAACACTGAAGCTTTCTTT. This sequence encodes CASSLGMNTEAFF.

The V and J genes are TRBV7-2 and TRBJ1-6; no clear D. Deletions cut 8 bases from V and 4 bases from J, with 9 bases between. Germline V lookup: CDR1 SGHTA, CDR2 FQGNSA. The CDR3 sequence is 13 residues long. The CDR3 loop is CASGGQYNSPLHF. The CDR3 DNA sequence: TGTGCCAGCGGCGGGCAGTATAATTCACCCCTCCACTTT.

This chain joins TRBV2 and TRBJ2-3; 12 bases line up with TRBD1. This CDR3 has 16 amino acids. Unmatched junction bases numbered 8, after V lost 2 bases and J lost 8 bases. CDR1 and CDR2 (germline): SNHLY, FYNNEI. The CDR3 protein is CASSERDRGPLATQYF. The CDR3 DNA follows: TGTGCCAGCAGTGAACGGGACAGGGGGCCGTTGGCTACGCAGTATTTT.

This clonotype was observed a handful of times. This chain links TRBV11-3 with TRBJ1-1; 7 nucleotides line up with TRBD1. The CDR3 loop spans 15 amino acids. Germline CDR1 and CDR2: SGHNT and YENEEA. V shed 4 bases, J shed 1 base, and the junction held 6 bases outside the gene matches. This CDR3 reads CASSSTGVRNTEAFF. CDR3 nucleotide sequence: TGTGCCAGCAGCTCAACAGGGGTGAGGAACACTGAAGCTTTCTTT.

In the case of this clonotype: The junction and the germline gene differ at one end; a read error may be behind it. This rearrangement joins TRBV6-1 to TRBJ2-7, with 7 bases aligning to TRBD1. Per germline, CDR1 MNHNS and CDR2 SASEGT. The CDR3 has 12 residues. Here the CDR3 DNA reads TGTGCCAGCAGTCGGGACAGTCAACTGACTAACTTC. Translating it yields CASSRDSQLTNF.

The rearrangement links TRBV2 to TRBJ1-6; a weak D match, TRBD1 (5 bases). V dropped 6 bases and J dropped 7 bases, with 16 bases sitting between them. The CDR3 has 15 amino acids. The germline gives CDR1 SNHLY, CDR2 FYNNEI. The CDR3 here is CASRLEGRVNSPLHF. For the CDR3, the DNA is TGTGCCAGCAGATTGGAGGGGCGAGTGAATTCACCCCTCCACTTT.

This clonotype is labeled as medium-sized (0.01 to 0.1%). V is TRBV24-1 and J is TRBJ1-2, with D maybe TRBD1 (5 bases). Trimming took 4 bases from V and 5 from J, leaving 13 bases between them. The CDR3 is 14 amino acids. Germline CDR1 reads KGHDR; CDR2 reads SFDVKD. CDR3 loop: CATSESRVEYGYTF. The CDR3 DNA is TGTGCCACCAGTGAGAGCAGGGTTGAGTATGGCTACACCTTC.

This clonotype was seen repeatedly, ten times or more. The V and J genes are TRBV19 and TRBJ1-5, with 7 bases identical to TRBD1. The CDR3 is 14 residues long. The trim removed 5 bases at V and 3 bases at J, leaving 4 bases unmatched. Germline loops: CDR1 LNHDA, CDR2 SQIVND (reference sequence). CDR3 nucleotides: TGTGCCAGTAGTCTAGGACAGGCCAATCAGCCCCAGCATTTT. This translates into CASSLGQANQPQHF.

This clonotype was counted at least ten times. The V gene is TRBV6-1, the J gene TRBJ2-2; tentative D call: TRBD1 (6 bases). CDR1 and CDR2 from the germline V gene are MNHNS and SASEGT. Trimming shortened V by 8 bases and J by 3 bases, and 10 bases separated the two germline ends. This CDR3 is built from 13 residues. DNA of the CDR3: TGTGCCAGCTACAGGGATCACACCGGGGAGCTGTTTTTT. Protein sequence: CASYRDHTGELFF.

This clonotype was picked up many times. This chain links TRBV9 with TRBJ1-3, with D perhaps TRBD1 (6 bases). This CDR3 is built from 17 residues. V lost 3 bases, J lost 4 bases, and 20 bases lay in between. Germline assignment: CDR1 SGDLS and CDR2 YYNGEE. The CDR3 DNA reads TGTGCCAGCAGCGGACCATCAGGGGTCCCCCAAGGAAACACCATATATTTT. It is translated as CASSGPSGVPQGNTIYF.